Shown below are 31 T cell receptor beta chains from a single sample sequenced in a study of blood T cell repertoires in COVID-19. TCRdb's table, derived via immunoSEQ multiplex PCR, lists solely in-frame clones and lacks some. This table holds about 100,000 clones, roughly 92% found once. The sample comprised peripheral blood. These TCRs come from a woman between 50 and 59 years old with COVID-19, enrolled during active disease.

J is TRBJ1-2 and V is TRBV5-4; D unresolved. With 0 bases removed from V and 4 bases from J, the gap between germline ends came to 10 bases. The CDR3 runs to 14 residues. Germline CDR1 reads SGHNT; CDR2 reads YYREEE (reference sequence). This chain's CDR3 is CASSLGPDIYGYTF. In nucleotides, the CDR3 is TGTGCCAGCAGCTTGGGGCCAGATATCTATGGCTACACCTTC.

This chain uses TRBV9 with TRBJ1-2; 7 bases agree with TRBD1. The CDR3 contains 13 residues. V lost 5 bases to trimming and J lost 2 bases; unmatched junction nucleotides: 3. Looked up from germline, CDR1 is SGDLS and CDR2 is YYNGEE. This CDR3 is CASSPGQNYGYTF. CDR3 in DNA: TGTGCCAGCAGTCCGGGACAGAACTATGGCTACACCTTC. The full variable domain, its missing parts supplied by reference TRBV9 and TRBJ1-2, is DSGVTQTPKHLITATGQRVTLRCSPRSGDLSVYWYQQSLDQGLQFLIQYYNGEERAKGNILERFSAQQFPDLHSELNLSSLELGDSALYFCASSPGQNYGYTFGSGTRLTVV.

The J gene is TRBJ2-7, the V gene TRBV7-2; unclear D gene. This CDR3 region has 10 residues. The V end lost 5 bases, the J end lost 4 bases, and 3 bases lay between the germline ends. Germline values: CDR1 SGHTA, CDR2 FQGNSA. The CDR3 nucleotides are TGTGCCAGCAGCCAATACGAGCAGTACGTC. Protein product: CASSQYEQYV.

A single count supports this clone. J is TRBJ2-5 and V is TRBV6-1, with D uncertain. From germline, CDR1 is MNHNS and CDR2 SASEGT. V lost 2 bases, J lost 1 base, and 8 bases lay in between. CDR3 length: 14 amino acids. This CDR3 reads CASSEPAVQETQYF. The CDR3 nucleotides are TGTGCCAGCAGTGAACCCGCAGTCCAAGAGACCCAGTACTTC.

This rearrangement joins TRBV19 to TRBJ1-1, with 9 bases identical to TRBD1. The CDR3 covers 14 residues. Germline values: CDR1 LNHDA, CDR2 SQIVND (reference sequence). V gave up 4 bases and J gave up 5 bases; unmatched junction bases: 5. This CDR3 reads CASSSRDRATEAFF. For the CDR3, the DNA is TGTGCCAGTAGTAGCCGGGACAGGGCAACTGAAGCTTTCTTT. The variable domain in full, completed from reference TRBV19 and TRBJ1-1, reads DGGITQSPKYLFRKEGQNVTLSCEQNLNHDAMYWYRQDPGQGLRLIYYSQIVNDFQKGDIAEGYSVSREKKESFPLTVTSAQKNPTAFYLCASSSRDRATEAFFGQGTRLTVV.

This chain joins TRBV15 and TRBJ1-5; TRBD1 agrees at 12 bases. Losses at the gene ends were 5 bases for V and 2 bases for J; bases not matched to a gene: 1. Germline V CDR1 and CDR2: LNHNV, YYDKDF (reference sequence). This CDR3 region has 15 residues. CDR3 loop: CATSGDRGRNQPQHF. For the CDR3, the DNA is TGTGCCACCAGCGGGGACAGGGGGCGCAATCAGCCCCAGCATTTT.

In its sample, this clone was seen once. This chain joins TRBV9 and TRBJ1-1, with a possible D match to TRBD1 (5 bases). This CDR3 is 15 amino acids long. Trimming removed 3 bases from V and 12 bases from J, with 24 bases in between. Germline CDR1 reads SGDLS; CDR2 reads YYNGEE. The CDR3 reads CASSERFEGRGRSFF. The CDR3 DNA is TGTGCCAGCAGCGAACGCTTTGAGGGGCGCGGGAGATCTTTCTTT.

This sequence joins TRBV29-1 and TRBJ1-1; D uncertain. CDR1 and CDR2 (germline): SQVTM, ANQGSEA. Trimming removed 6 bases from V and 0 bases from J, with 20 bases in between. The CDR3 sequence is 16 residues long. The CDR3 bases are TGCAGCGTCCAAAATCCGGTCCTACCAATGAACACTGAAGCTTTCTTT. Translating it yields CSVQNPVLPMNTEAFF.

This clone was detected a few times. The rearrangement uses TRBV7-2 and TRBJ2-5, with TRBD2 matching 9 bases. The CDR3 spans 18 residues. V shed 5 bases, J shed 5 bases, and the junction held 18 bases outside the gene matches. Per germline, CDR1 SGHTA and CDR2 FQGNSA. For the CDR3, the DNA is TGTGCCAGCAGCACCCACCGAGAGCGGGGGGCTTCCGGGGAGACCCAGTACTTC. Its translation is CASSTHRERGASGETQYF.

This rearrangement joins TRBV7-9 to TRBJ1-4; tentative D call: TRBD1 (6 bases). Per germline, CDR1 SEHNR and CDR2 FQNEAQ (reference sequence). The CDR3 length is 14 residues. With 5 bases removed from V and 3 bases from J, the gap between germline ends came to 10 bases. CDR3 bases: TGTGCCAGCAGCCCAGGACAGCCTAATGAAAAACTGTTTTTT. Its translation: CASSPGQPNEKLFF.

The chain employs TRBV12-5 and TRBJ1-3; the D gene is possibly TRBD1 (5 bases). The CDR3 length is 15 residues. Germline assignment: CDR1 LGHNT and CDR2 FRNRAP. Trimming took 0 bases from V and 7 from J, leaving 13 bases between them. The CDR3 nucleotides are TGTGCTAGTGGTTTGGTACTTGGGACTCCCAACACCATATATTTT. This encodes CASGLVLGTPNTIYF. Based on the CDR3 plus reference TRBV12-5 and TRBJ1-3, the full variable domain is DARVTQTPRHKVTEMGQEVTMRCQPILGHNTVFWYRQTMMQGLELLAYFRNRAPLDDSGMPKDRFSAEMPDATLATLKIQPSEPRDSAVYFCASGLVLGTPNTIYFGEGSWLTVV.

This rearrangement joins TRBV9 to TRBJ1-1, with TRBD1 matching over 8 bases. Per the germline V gene, CDR1 is SGDLS and CDR2 is YYNGEE. With 0 bases clipped from V and 5 bases from J, the junction kept 9 bases outside the gene matches. CDR3 length: 16 amino acids. The CDR3 sequence: CASSVGTGRSGTEAFF. The CDR3 DNA reads TGTGCCAGCAGCGTAGGGACAGGGCGGTCGGGTACTGAAGCTTTCTTT.

The rearrangement uses TRBV5-6 and TRBJ1-5, with 7 bases fitting TRBD1. The V segment lost 2 bases and the J segment 5 bases; nucleotides outside the gene matches: 7. Germline V gene lookup returns CDR1 SGHDT and CDR2 YYEEEE. This CDR3 is 15 amino acids long. The CDR3 nucleotides are TGTGCCAGCAGCTTCGGAACAGGGGACGATCAGCCCCAGCATTTT. Encoded protein: CASSFGTGDDQPQHF.

The chain uses TRBV7-3 and TRBJ1-2; 7 positions agree with TRBD1. Unmatched junction bases numbered 8, after V lost 5 bases and J lost 8 bases. Germline V gene data show CDR1 as SGHTA and CDR2 as FQGTGA. The CDR3 sequence is 13 residues long. This CDR3 reads CASSTLTGVGYTF. The CDR3 region has the DNA TGTGCCAGCAGCACCCTTACAGGGGTGGGCTACACCTTC.

The CDR3 DNA is TGTGCCAGCAGCGAGACTAGCGGCCTACCCAGCACCGGGGAGCTGTTTTTT. This sequence encodes CASSETSGLPSTGELFF. The rearrangement joins TRBV28 to TRBJ2-2; 9 bases map to TRBD2. The CDR3 extends over 17 amino acids. J was trimmed by 4 bases and V by 6 bases; bases with no gene match: 12. CDR1 is MDHEN, CDR2 SYDVKM, per germline.

The chain employs TRBV19 and TRBJ2-3; D unresolved. Germline CDR1 reads LNHDA; CDR2 reads SQIVND (reference sequence). Trimming stripped 3 bases from V and 3 bases from J, with 4 bases between. The CDR3 extends over 12 amino acids. The CDR3 protein is CASSIPTDTQYF. The CDR3 region has the DNA TGTGCCAGTAGTATCCCGACAGATACGCAGTATTTT.

This clone was found once. The J gene is TRBJ2-5, the V gene TRBV27; perhaps TRBD1 as D (6 bases). V lost 6 bases and J 4 bases, leaving 18 bases between the germline ends. Germline loops: CDR1 MNHEY, CDR2 SMNVEV (reference sequence). There are 15 residues in the CDR3. CDR3: CASRPARGHGETQYF. The DNA of the CDR3 is TGTGCCAGCAGACCCGCACGGGGACACGGAGAGACCCAGTACTTC.

This clone has a single count. The V gene is TRBV29-1, the J gene TRBJ1-1, with D unclear. The length of the CDR3 is 12 residues. The V end was cut by 5 bases, the J end by 6 bases, with 13 bases between. Germline loops: CDR1 SQVTM, CDR2 ANQGSEA. CDR3 residues: CSVQENFSEAFF. In DNA form, the CDR3 reads TGCAGCGTTCAGGAAAATTTTTCTGAAGCTTTCTTT.

This chain connects TRBV5-6 to TRBJ2-7, with TRBD1 matching over 8 bases. The CDR3 is 15 amino acids. The J segment lost 7 bases and the V segment lost 4 bases, leaving 13 bases of the junction unmatched. CDR1 and CDR2 (germline): SGHDT, YYEEEE. The CDR3 here is CASSPQGALDGEQYV. DNA of the CDR3: TGTGCCAGCAGCCCGCAGGGGGCGCTGGATGGGGAGCAGTACGTC.

The chain links TRBV7-8 to TRBJ2-6, with D possibly being TRBD1 (6 bases). The CDR3 runs to 19 residues. V was trimmed by 5 bases and J by 1 base, leaving 21 bases between them. CDR1 SGHVS and CDR2 FQNEAQ come from the germline V gene. CDR3 residues: CASSQRSGQEVSGANVLTF. In nucleotides, the CDR3 is TGTGCCAGCAGCCAAAGGTCGGGACAAGAGGTTTCTGGGGCCAACGTCCTGACTTTC.

This sequence joins TRBV5-6 and TRBJ2-5; maybe TRBD1 (6 bases). V was clipped by 4 bases and J by 2 bases, with 9 bases between them. Germline values: CDR1 SGHDT, CDR2 YYEEEE. CDR3 length equals 13 residues. This chain's CDR3 is CASSPDRQETQYF. In nucleotides, the CDR3 is TGTGCCAGCAGCCCGGACAGACAAGAGACCCAGTACTTC.

The chain recombines TRBV19 with TRBJ1-5, with TRBD1 as a possible D gene (6 bases). Trimming took off 1 base at V and 3 bases at J, with 10 bases between the two ends. The CDR3 runs to 15 residues. Germline lookup yields CDR1 LNHDA and CDR2 SQIVND (reference sequence). The chain's CDR3 is CASSIVGQPNQPQHF. The CDR3 region has the DNA TGTGCCAGTAGTATAGTAGGACAGCCCAATCAGCCCCAGCATTTT.

This clone was seen just once. The chain couples TRBV5-1 to TRBJ2-2, with D perhaps TRBD2 (7 bases). Trimming shortened V by 7 bases and J by 5 bases, and 12 bases separated the two germline ends. The V gene's germline CDR1 is SGHRS and CDR2 YFSETQ. The CDR3 has 13 amino acids. The chain's CDR3 is CASGGARTGELFF. In DNA form, the CDR3 reads TGCGCCAGCGGGGGGGCCAGAACCGGGGAGCTGTTTTTT.

J is TRBJ2-3 and V is TRBV10-3; 8 bases align to TRBD2. Trimming at V came to 10 bases and at J to 4 bases, leaving 4 bases not matched to a gene. The CDR3 sequence is 12 residues long. CDR1 is ENHRY and CDR2 is SYGVKD in the germline V gene. The CDR3 spells CATTSAADTQYF. The CDR3 coding sequence is TGTGCCACGACTAGCGCGGCAGATACGCAGTATTTT.

The rearrangement links TRBV29-1 to TRBJ2-3, with TRBD2 matching over 9 bases. Trimming cost V 5 bases and J 0 bases; bases outside gene matches: 9. The CDR3 extends over 16 amino acids. Germline V CDR1 and CDR2: SQVTM, ANQGSEA. The CDR3 loop is CSVQAGGLTSTDTQYF. In DNA form, the CDR3 reads TGCAGCGTTCAAGCGGGGGGACTTACTAGCACAGATACGCAGTATTTT.

The chain combines TRBV2 with TRBJ2-7, with 9 bases aligning to TRBD1. CDR3 length equals 12 residues. The J segment lost 2 bases and the V segment lost 11 bases, leaving 4 bases of the junction unmatched. The germline V gene encodes CDR1 SNHLY and CDR2 FYNNEI. The CDR3 loop reads CAGQGRAYEQYV. The CDR3 bases are TGTGCCGGACAGGGGAGAGCCTACGAGCAGTACGTC.

The rearrangement joins TRBV6-1 to TRBJ1-5, with 7 bases matching TRBD1. The CDR3 contains 17 residues. CDR1 and CDR2 (germline): MNHNS, SASEGT. The ends lost 1 base at V and 2 bases at J; junction bases unmatched: 8. The CDR3 DNA reads as TGTGCCAGCAGTGAAGTCGCAACAGGGGCTGGCAATCAGCCCCAGCATTTT. It translates to CASSEVATGAGNQPQHF.

Here the CDR3 reads CASSQELRRDRRTDTQYF. The DNA of the CDR3 is TGCGCCAGCAGCCAAGAGTTGCGGCGGGACAGACGCACAGATACGCAGTATTTT. V gene TRBV4-1 combines with J gene TRBJ2-3; D perhaps matches TRBD1 (7 bases). Germline V gene sequence: CDR1 MGHRA, CDR2 YSYEKL. CDR3 size: 18 residues. Between the trimmed V and J ends, which lost 0 bases and 1 base, there was a span of 17 bases.

The J gene is TRBJ1-5, the V gene TRBV24-1; D unclear. The CDR3 contains 15 residues. The V end lost 3 bases, the J end lost 4 bases, and 12 bases lay between the germline ends. The germline V gene encodes CDR1 KGHDR and CDR2 SFDVKD. The DNA of the CDR3 is TGTGCCACCAGTGATGGCGGGATGGGGAATCAGCCCCAGCATTTT. Protein product: CATSDGGMGNQPQHF.

The CDR3 loop is CASSQGWGGTVYEQYF. The CDR3 nucleotides read TGCGCCAGCAGCCAAGGGTGGGGGGGGACTGTCTACGAGCAGTACTTC. V usage is TRBV4-1 and J usage is TRBJ2-7, with TRBD2 matching over 7 bases. This CDR3 region has 16 residues. CDR1 and CDR2 from the germline V gene are MGHRA and YSYEKL. V lost 1 base, J lost 3 bases, and 9 bases stayed unmatched.

The rearrangement uses TRBV9 and TRBJ1-2, with 10 bases aligning to TRBD1. This CDR3 is built from 16 residues. Trimming removed 0 bases from V and 2 bases from J; junction bases left unmatched: 4. Germline CDR1 SGDLS, CDR2 YYNGEE. The chain's CDR3 is CASSVAPGQGNYGYTF. The CDR3 coding sequence is TGTGCCAGCAGCGTAGCTCCGGGACAGGGGAACTATGGCTACACCTTC.